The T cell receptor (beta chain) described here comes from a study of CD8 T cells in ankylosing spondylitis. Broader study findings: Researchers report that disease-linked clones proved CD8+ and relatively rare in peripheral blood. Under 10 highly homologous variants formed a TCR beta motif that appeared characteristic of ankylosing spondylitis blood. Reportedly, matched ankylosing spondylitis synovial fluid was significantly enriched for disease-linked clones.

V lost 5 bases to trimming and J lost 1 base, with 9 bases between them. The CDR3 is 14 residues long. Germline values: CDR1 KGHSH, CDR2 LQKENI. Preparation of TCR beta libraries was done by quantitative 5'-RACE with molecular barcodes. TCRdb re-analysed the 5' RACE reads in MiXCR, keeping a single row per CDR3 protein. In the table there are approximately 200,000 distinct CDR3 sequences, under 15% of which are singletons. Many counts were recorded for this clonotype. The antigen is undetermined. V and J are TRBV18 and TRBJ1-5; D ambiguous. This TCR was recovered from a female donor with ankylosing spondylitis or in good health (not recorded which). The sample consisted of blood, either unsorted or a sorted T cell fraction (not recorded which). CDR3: CASSGVGSNQPQHF. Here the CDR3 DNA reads TGTGCCAGCTCAGGAGTGGGGAGCAATCAGCCCCAGCATTTT. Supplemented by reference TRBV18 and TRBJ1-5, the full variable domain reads NAGVMQNPRHLVRRRGQEARLRCSPMKGHSHVYWYRQLPEEGLKFMVYLQKENIIDESGMPKERFSAEFPKEGPSILRIQQVVRGDSAAYFCASSGVGSNQPQHFGDGTRLSIL.